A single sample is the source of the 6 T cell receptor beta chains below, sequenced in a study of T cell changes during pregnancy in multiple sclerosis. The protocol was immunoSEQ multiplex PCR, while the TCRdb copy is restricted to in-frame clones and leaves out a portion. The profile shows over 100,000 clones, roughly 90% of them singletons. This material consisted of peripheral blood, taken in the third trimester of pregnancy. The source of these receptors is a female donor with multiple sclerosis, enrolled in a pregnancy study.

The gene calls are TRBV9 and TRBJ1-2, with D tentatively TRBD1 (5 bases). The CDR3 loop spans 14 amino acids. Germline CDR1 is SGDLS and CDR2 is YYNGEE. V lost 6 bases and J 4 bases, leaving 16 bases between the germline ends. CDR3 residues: CASTVGGGAYGYTF. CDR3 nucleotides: TGTGCCAGCACCGTTGGTGGAGGGGCCTATGGCTACACCTTC.

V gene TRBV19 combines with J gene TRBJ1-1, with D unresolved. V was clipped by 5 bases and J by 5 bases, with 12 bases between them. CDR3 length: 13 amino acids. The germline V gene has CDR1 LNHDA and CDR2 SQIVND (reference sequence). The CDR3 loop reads CASSPLGRTEAFF. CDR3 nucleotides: TGTGCCAGTAGTCCCCTCGGGAGGACTGAAGCTTTCTTT.

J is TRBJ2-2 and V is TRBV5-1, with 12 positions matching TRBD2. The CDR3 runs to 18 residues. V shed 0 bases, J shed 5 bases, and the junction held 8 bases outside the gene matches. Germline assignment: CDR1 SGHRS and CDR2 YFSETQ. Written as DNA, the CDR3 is TGCGCCAGCAGCTTGGCCGGCCTAGCGGGGGGGAAGACCGGGGAGCTGTTTTTT. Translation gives CASSLAGLAGGKTGELFF.

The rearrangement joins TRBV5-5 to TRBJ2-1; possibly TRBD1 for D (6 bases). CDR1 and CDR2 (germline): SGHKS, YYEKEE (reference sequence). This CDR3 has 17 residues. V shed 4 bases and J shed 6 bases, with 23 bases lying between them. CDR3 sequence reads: CASSQTLQGGLGNEQFF. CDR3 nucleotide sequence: TGTGCCAGCAGCCAGACCCTACAGGGCGGTTTGGGCAATGAGCAGTTCTTC.

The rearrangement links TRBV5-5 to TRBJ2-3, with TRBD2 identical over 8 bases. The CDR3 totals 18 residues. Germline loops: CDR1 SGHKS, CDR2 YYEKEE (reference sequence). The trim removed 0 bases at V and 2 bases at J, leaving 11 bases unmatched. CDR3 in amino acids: CASSLAGGASSLTDTQYF. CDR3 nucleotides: TGTGCCAGCAGCTTGGCCGGGGGGGCTAGCTCTCTCACAGATACGCAGTATTTT.

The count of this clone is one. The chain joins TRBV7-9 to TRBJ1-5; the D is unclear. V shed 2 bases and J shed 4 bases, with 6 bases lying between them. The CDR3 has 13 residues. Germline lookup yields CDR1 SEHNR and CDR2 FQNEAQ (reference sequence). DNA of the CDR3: TGTGCCAGCAGCTTATCACAGAATCAGCCCCAGCATTTT. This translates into CASSLSQNQPQHF.